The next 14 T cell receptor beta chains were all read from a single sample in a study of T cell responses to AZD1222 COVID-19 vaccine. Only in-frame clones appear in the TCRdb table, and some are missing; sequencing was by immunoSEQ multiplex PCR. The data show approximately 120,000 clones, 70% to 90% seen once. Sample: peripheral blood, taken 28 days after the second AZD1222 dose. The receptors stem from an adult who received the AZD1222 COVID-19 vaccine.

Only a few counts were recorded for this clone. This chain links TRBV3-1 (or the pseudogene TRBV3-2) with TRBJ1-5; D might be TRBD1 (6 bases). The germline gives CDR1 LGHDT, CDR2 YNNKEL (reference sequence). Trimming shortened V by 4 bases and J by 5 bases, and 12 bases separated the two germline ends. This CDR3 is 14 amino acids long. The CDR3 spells CASSPTGGHQPQHF. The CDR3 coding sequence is TGTGCCAGCAGCCCTACGGGGGGGCATCAGCCCCAGCATTTT.

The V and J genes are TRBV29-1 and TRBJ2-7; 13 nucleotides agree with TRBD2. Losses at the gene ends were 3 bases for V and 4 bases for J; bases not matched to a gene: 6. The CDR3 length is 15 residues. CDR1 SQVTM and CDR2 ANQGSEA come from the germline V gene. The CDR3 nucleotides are TGCAGCGTTGAGCAAGGACTAGCGGGAGTGTACGAGCAGTACTTC. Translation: CSVEQGLAGVYEQYF.

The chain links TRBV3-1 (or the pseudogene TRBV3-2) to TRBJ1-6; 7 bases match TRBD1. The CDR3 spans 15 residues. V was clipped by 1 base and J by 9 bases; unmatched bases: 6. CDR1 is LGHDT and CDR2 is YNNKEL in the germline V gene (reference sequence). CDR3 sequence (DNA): TGTGCCAGCAGCCAAGGGCCAGGGGGTGGTTCACCCCTCCACTTT. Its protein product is CASSQGPGGGSPLHF.

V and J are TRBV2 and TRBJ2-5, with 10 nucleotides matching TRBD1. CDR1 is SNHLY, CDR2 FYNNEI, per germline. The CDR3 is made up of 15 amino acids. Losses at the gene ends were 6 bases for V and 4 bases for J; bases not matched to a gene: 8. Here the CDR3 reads CASSDDRGLGETQYF. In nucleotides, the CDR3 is TGTGCCAGCAGCGACGACAGGGGGCTAGGAGAGACCCAGTACTTC. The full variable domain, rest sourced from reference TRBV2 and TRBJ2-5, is EPEVTQTPSHQVTQMGQEVILRCVPISNHLYFYWYRQILGQKVEFLVSFYNNEISEKSEIFDDQFSVERPDGSNFTLKIRSTKLEDSAMYFCASSDDRGLGETQYFGPGTRLLVL.

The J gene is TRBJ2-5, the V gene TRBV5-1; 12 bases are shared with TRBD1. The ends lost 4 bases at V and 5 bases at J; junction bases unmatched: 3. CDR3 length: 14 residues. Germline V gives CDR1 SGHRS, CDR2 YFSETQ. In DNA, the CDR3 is TGCGCCAGCAGCATGGGACAGGGGGCGGAGACCCAGTACTTC. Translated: CASSMGQGAETQYF. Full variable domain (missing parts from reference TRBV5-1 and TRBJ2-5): KAGVTQTPRYLIKTRGQQVTLSCSPISGHRSVSWYQQTPGQGLQFLFEYFSETQRNKGNFPGRFSGRQFSNSRSEMNVSTLELGDSALYLCASSMGQGAETQYFGPGTRLLVL.

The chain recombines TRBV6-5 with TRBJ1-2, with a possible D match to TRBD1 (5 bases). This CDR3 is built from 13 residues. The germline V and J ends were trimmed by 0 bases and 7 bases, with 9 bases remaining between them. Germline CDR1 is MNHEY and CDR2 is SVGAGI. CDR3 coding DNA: TGTGCCAGCAGTTACTCTTGGGACCCTGGCTACACCTTC. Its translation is CASSYSWDPGYTF.

The DNA of the CDR3 is TGTGCCAGCAGCCCTAATGAAAAACTGTTTTTT. Protein: CASSPNEKLFF. The chain has TRBV12-3 or TRBV12-4 and TRBJ1-4; D not certain. This CDR3 region has 11 residues. V lost 6 bases, J lost 3 bases, and 2 bases lay in between.

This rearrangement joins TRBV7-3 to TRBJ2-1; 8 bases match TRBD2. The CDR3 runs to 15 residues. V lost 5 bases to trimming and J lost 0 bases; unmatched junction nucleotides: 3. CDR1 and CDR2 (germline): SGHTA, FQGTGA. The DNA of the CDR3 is TGTGCCAGCAGCCCACTAGCGGACTCCTACAATGAGCAGTTCTTC. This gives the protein CASSPLADSYNEQFF.

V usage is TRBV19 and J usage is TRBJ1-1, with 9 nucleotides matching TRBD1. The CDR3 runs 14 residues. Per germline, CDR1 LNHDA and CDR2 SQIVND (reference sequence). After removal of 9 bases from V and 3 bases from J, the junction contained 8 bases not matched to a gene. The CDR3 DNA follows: TGTGCCAGCAACCGGGGGACAGGGCACACTGAAGCTTTCTTT. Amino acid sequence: CASNRGTGHTEAFF.

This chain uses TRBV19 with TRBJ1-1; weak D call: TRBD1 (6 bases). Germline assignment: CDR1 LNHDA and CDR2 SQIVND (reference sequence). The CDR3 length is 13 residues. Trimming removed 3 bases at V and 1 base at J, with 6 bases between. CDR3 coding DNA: TGTGCCAGTAGTATGACAGGGAACACTGAAGCTTTCTTT. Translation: CASSMTGNTEAFF.

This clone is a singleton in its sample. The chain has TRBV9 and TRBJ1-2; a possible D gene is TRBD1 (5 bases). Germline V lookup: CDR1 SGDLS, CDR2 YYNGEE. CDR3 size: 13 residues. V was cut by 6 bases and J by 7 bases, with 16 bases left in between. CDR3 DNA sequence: TGTGCCAGCACCCCTTTCCAGCAGGGTGGCTACACCTTC. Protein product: CASTPFQQGGYTF.

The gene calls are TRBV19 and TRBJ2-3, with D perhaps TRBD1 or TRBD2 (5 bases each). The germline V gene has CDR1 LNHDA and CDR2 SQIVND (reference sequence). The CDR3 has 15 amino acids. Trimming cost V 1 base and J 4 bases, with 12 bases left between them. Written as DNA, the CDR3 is TGTGCCAGTAGTATAGGTAGAGGGGAGCCAGATACGCAGTATTTT. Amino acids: CASSIGRGEPDTQYF. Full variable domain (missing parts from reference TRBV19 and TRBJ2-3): DGGITQSPKYLFRKEGQNVTLSCEQNLNHDAMYWYRQDPGQGLRLIYYSQIVNDFQKGDIAEGYSVSREKKESFPLTVTSAQKNPTAFYLCASSIGRGEPDTQYFGPGTRLTVL.

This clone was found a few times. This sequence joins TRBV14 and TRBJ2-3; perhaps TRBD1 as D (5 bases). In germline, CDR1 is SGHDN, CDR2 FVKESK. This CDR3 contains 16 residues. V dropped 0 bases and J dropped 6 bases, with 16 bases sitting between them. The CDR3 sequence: CASSQDAGQKRDTQYF. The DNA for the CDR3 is TGTGCCAGCAGCCAAGATGCAGGGCAAAAGAGGGATACGCAGTATTTT.

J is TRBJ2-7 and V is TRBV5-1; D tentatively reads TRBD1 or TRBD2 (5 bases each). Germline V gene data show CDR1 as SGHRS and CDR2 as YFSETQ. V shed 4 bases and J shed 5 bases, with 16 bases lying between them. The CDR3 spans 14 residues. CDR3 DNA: TGCGCCAGCAGCGCCGGGACCGTCGGGGACGAGCAGTACTTC. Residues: CASSAGTVGDEQYF.